The 13 T cell receptor beta chains below come from one sample, sequenced in a study of T cell responses to AZD1222 COVID-19 vaccine. Produced via immunoSEQ multiplex PCR; TCRdb's table is partial and in-frame only. The sample contains about 150,000 clones, under 95% of which appear only once. Sequences were derived from peripheral blood, sampled on day 0 of AZD1222 vaccination. These receptor sequences come from an adult in good health.

The gene calls are TRBV4-3 and TRBJ1-1; unclear D gene. Trimming removed 4 bases from V and 6 bases from J, with 18 bases in between. This CDR3 spans 15 amino acids. Germline CDR1 reads LGHNA; CDR2 reads YSLEER. The DNA of the CDR3 is TGCGCCAGCAGCCCGAACCCCATTTTCGGGGCTGAAGCTTTCTTT. Protein sequence: CASSPNPIFGAEAFF.

The chain uses TRBV25-1 and TRBJ1-3; D may be TRBD1 (5 bases). This CDR3 has 16 residues. Deletions cut 1 base from V and 0 bases from J, with 10 bases between. Per germline, CDR1 MGHDK and CDR2 SYGVNS. The CDR3 DNA reads TGTGCCAGCAGTGAATTGGGAGGGGCCTCTGGAAACACCATATATTTT. Protein product: CASSELGGASGNTIYF. Full variable domain (missing parts from reference TRBV25-1 and TRBJ1-3): EADIYQTPRYLVIGTGKKITLECSQTMGHDKMYWYQQDPGMELHLIHYSYGVNSTEKGDLSSESTVSRIRTEHFPLTLESARPSHTSQYLCASSELGGASGNTIYFGEGSWLTVV.

This sequence joins TRBV30 and TRBJ1-6; the D is unclear. The CDR3 has 16 amino acids. The germline V gene has CDR1 GTSNPN and CDR2 SVGIG (reference sequence). The ends were cut back, 3 bases at V and 8 bases at J, with 20 bases in the middle. CDR3 coding DNA: TGTGCCTGGAGCTCCAGAGGAGGAGGTGCCTATTCACCCCTCCACTTT. It yields the protein CAWSSRGGGAYSPLHF.

This CDR3 is CASSRTGEGNTIYF. DNA for the CDR3: TGCGCCAGCAGCAGAACAGGGGAAGGAAACACCATATATTTT. The V call is TRBV5-1, the J call TRBJ1-3, with TRBD1 matching over 7 bases. The CDR3 length is 14 residues. Per the germline V gene, CDR1 is SGHRS and CDR2 is YFSETQ. Losses at the gene ends were 4 bases for V and 4 bases for J; bases not matched to a gene: 5.

This clone was seen more than once but under ten times. CDR3 nucleotides: TGTGCCAGCTCACCCCTCGAAGCGTCGAGGACTGAAGCTTTCTTT. Protein: CASSPLEASRTEAFF. V usage is TRBV18 and J usage is TRBJ1-1; D is undetermined. V gave up 3 bases and J gave up 5 bases, with 16 bases separating them. The CDR3 sequence is 15 residues long. CDR1 KGHSH and CDR2 LQKENI come from the germline V gene.

The J gene is TRBJ1-6, the V gene TRBV6-4; the D is unclear. Germline V lookup: CDR1 MRHNA, CDR2 SNTAGT. CDR3 size: 13 residues. Trimming stripped 7 bases from V and 5 bases from J, with 9 bases between. The CDR3 spells CASKDGDNSPLHF. CDR3 in DNA: TGTGCCAGCAAGGACGGGGATAATTCACCCCTCCACTTT.

This sequence joins TRBV15 and TRBJ2-7; no firm D call. The CDR3 runs 14 residues. The V gene's germline CDR1 is LNHNV and CDR2 YYDKDF (reference sequence). Trimming removed 0 bases at V and 7 bases at J, with 13 bases between. CDR3 DNA: TGTGCCACCAGCAGAGATCGCGGAGCGTTAGAGCAGTACTTC. Its protein is CATSRDRGALEQYF. Combining the CDR3 with reference TRBV15 and TRBJ2-7 gives the whole variable domain DAMVIQNPRYQVTQFGKPVTLSCSQTLNHNVMYWYQQKSSQAPKLLFHYYDKDFNNEADTPDNFQSRRPNTSFCFLDIRSPGLGDTAMYLCATSRDRGALEQYFGPGTRLTVT.

The DNA of the CDR3 is TGTGCCAGCAGCTTGTGGACAGGTATGAACACTGAAGCTTTCTTT. Its protein product is CASSLWTGMNTEAFF. This sequence joins TRBV7-2 and TRBJ1-1, with 7 bases identical to TRBD1. From germline, CDR1 is SGHTA and CDR2 FQGNSA. The CDR3 covers 15 residues. Trimming removed 3 bases from V and 0 bases from J; junction bases left unmatched: 4.

The chain combines TRBV14 with TRBJ2-2; the D is unclear. The CDR3 consists of 16 residues. V shed 5 bases and J shed 5 bases, with 18 bases lying between them. The germline V gene encodes CDR1 SGHDN and CDR2 FVKESK. CDR3 residues: CASSIGVTDPTGELFF. As DNA, the CDR3 is TGTGCCAGCAGCATTGGGGTCACCGACCCGACCGGGGAGCTGTTTTTT.

The chain links TRBV19 to TRBJ1-4, with TRBD1 as a possible D gene (6 bases). The CDR3 contains 17 residues. The V end was cut by 3 bases, the J end by 0 bases, with 14 bases between. The germline V gene has CDR1 LNHDA and CDR2 SQIVND (reference sequence). In DNA form, the CDR3 reads TGTGCCAGTAGTATTACGGGGGCTACACCAACTAATGAAAAACTGTTTTTT. This translates into CASSITGATPTNEKLFF. The full variable domain, in which reference TRBV19 and TRBJ1-4 provide the parts outside the CDR3, is DGGITQSPKYLFRKEGQNVTLSCEQNLNHDAMYWYRQDPGQGLRLIYYSQIVNDFQKGDIAEGYSVSREKKESFPLTVTSAQKNPTAFYLCASSITGATPTNEKLFFGSGTQLSVL.

Here the CDR3 reads CSVEEVAGGREQYF. The CDR3 DNA sequence: TGCAGCGTTGAAGAGGTGGCGGGAGGGCGTGAGCAGTACTTC. This chain joins TRBV29-1 and TRBJ2-7, with 9 bases lining up with TRBD2. The CDR3 consists of 14 residues. V shed 0 bases and J 7 bases; nucleotides not matched to a gene: 7. CDR1 is SQVTM and CDR2 is ANQGSEA in the germline V gene.

The chain combines TRBV13 with TRBJ2-3, with D hard to call. Germline CDR1 is PRHDT and CDR2 is FYEKMQ (reference sequence). The CDR3 is 13 residues long. The V gene lost 2 bases and the J gene lost 3 bases, with 6 bases spanning the gap. The CDR3 sequence: CASSLRITDTQYF. The CDR3 DNA follows: TGTGCCAGCAGCTTAAGGATTACAGATACGCAGTATTTT. The entire variable domain, with the rest obtained from reference TRBV13 and TRBJ2-3, is as follows: AAGVIQSPRHLIKEKRETATLKCYPIPRHDTVYWYQQGPGQDPQFLISFYEKMQSDKGSIPDRFSAQQFSDYHSELNMSSLELGDSALYFCASSLRITDTQYFGPGTRLTVL.

The chain combines TRBV10-1 with TRBJ2-5; 13 bases agree with TRBD2. The J segment lost 6 bases and the V segment lost 0 bases, leaving 4 bases of the junction unmatched. Per the germline V gene, CDR1 is WNHNN and CDR2 is SYGVQD (reference sequence). CDR3 length: 16 amino acids. The CDR3 protein is CASSESGTSGEQTQYF. In DNA form, the CDR3 reads TGCGCCAGCAGTGAGTCCGGGACTAGCGGGGAACAGACCCAGTACTTC.